This T cell receptor beta chain was sequenced in a study of T-cell reconstitution after alpha-beta-depleted transplantation in children. Regarding the study as a whole: Newly produced T cells mostly provided counts and TCRbeta diversity after one year, as hyperexpanded clones declined. Surviving recipient T cells and thymic progenitors underlay high day-60 TCRbeta diversity in some patients. Reportedly, only several hundred clones from non-depleted graft cells drove alpha-beta T-cell counts at about two months.

Preparing the TCRbeta library involved the use of unique molecular identifiers. TCRdb processed the PCR reads anew with MiXCR; each CDR3 protein has one entry. The sample lists under 850,000 distinct CDR3 sequences; around 13% were seen once. Germline V CDR1 and CDR2: MNHNY, SVGAGI (reference sequence). CDR3 length equals 13 residues. Trimming left V 1 base short and J 3 bases short, with 6 bases between. This clonotype has at least ten counts. Its antigen is unknown. This clonotype was sampled from a girl aged 2 to 10 with congenital amegakaryocytic thrombocytopenia, due to receive a stem cell transplant. This sequence joins TRBV6-6 and TRBJ2-5, with unresolved D. The sample consisted of PBMCs, taken before TCRalphabeta/CD19-depleted stem cell transplant. The CDR3: CASSYFQEETQYF. As DNA, the CDR3 is TGTGCCAGCAGTTACTTCCAAGAAGAGACCCAGTACTTC.